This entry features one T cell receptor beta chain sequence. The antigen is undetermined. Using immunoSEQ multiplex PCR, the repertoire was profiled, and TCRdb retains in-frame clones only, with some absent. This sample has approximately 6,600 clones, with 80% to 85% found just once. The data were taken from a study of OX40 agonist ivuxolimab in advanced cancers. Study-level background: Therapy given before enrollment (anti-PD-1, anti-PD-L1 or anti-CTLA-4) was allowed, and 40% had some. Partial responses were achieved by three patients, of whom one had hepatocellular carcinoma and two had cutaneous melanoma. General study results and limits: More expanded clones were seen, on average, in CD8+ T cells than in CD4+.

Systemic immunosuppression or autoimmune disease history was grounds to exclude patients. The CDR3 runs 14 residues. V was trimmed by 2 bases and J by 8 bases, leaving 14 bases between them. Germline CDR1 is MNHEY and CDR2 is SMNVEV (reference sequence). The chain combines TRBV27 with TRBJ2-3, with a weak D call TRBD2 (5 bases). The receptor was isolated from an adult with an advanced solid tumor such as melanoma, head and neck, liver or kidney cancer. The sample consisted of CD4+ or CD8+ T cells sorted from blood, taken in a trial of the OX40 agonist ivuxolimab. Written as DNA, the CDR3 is TGTGCCAGCAGTTTAGCCGGGGTTGGAGCTACGCAGTATTTT. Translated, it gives CASSLAGVGATQYF.